This TCR beta chain was sequenced for a study of cytomegalovirus exposure and HLA in healthy donors. Study-level findings and limits: Clonal expansion was found to be greater in HLA-associated TCR beta chains than in equally common others in a later analysis. Some V segments, TRBV6-2 and TRBV6-3 among them, were indistinguishable and were therefore excluded.

This CDR3 has 14 amino acids. The junction had 2 bases not matched to a gene; V was cut back by 3 bases and J by 1 base. Germline V gene lookup returns CDR1 SGDLS and CDR2 YYNGEE. As concerns this clone: What it recognizes is unknown.

The PCR had 60 Vbeta and 13 Jbeta primers. Generated by immunoSEQ multiplex PCR, the TCRdb table keeps only in-frame clones and is missing some. The sample yields more than 80,000 clones, 86% seen once. The source material was PBMCs. This chain uses TRBV9 with TRBJ1-1; 8 bases agree with TRBD1. The clonotype originates from a man aged 25 to 40 in good health and CMV-seropositive. This chain's CDR3 is CASSAGQGNTEAFF. CDR3 sequence (DNA): TGTGCCAGCAGCGCAGGACAGGGGAACACTGAAGCTTTCTTT.